Below, 8 T cell receptor beta chains from the same sample are listed, as sequenced in a study of T cells in Graves' hyperthyroidism and ophthalmopathy. TCR beta CDR3 sequences were amplified from RNA transcripts. TCR CDR3 regions were first amplified by RT-PCR with HTBI primers. TCRdb reanalysed the multiplex PCR reads using MiXCR and keeps one entry per CDR3 protein. Here the sample spans about 400,000 distinct CDR3 sequences, around 15% being singletons. The sequenced sample was blood. These receptors all come from a man aged 50 to 60 with Graves' ophthalmopathy.

This chain joins TRBV20-1 and TRBJ2-1; D is ambiguous. The germline V and J ends were trimmed by 3 bases and 0 bases, with 15 bases remaining between them. Looked up from germline, CDR1 is DFQATT and CDR2 is SNEGSKA (reference sequence). There are 16 residues in the CDR3. The CDR3 spells CSASFSAPSSYNEQFF. Here the CDR3 DNA reads TGCAGTGCTAGTTTCAGCGCCCCCAGCTCCTACAATGAGCAGTTCTTC.

This clonotype was observed at least ten times. The chain couples TRBV2 to TRBJ1-5, with unresolved D. The CDR3 runs to 15 residues. Germline V gives CDR1 SNHLY, CDR2 FYNNEI. Trimming stripped 7 bases from V and 5 bases from J, with 18 bases between. CDR3 nucleotides: TGTGCCAGCACTCCGGGCCCGAGCAAAGATCAGCCCCAGCATTTT. As protein: CASTPGPSKDQPQHF.

This clonotype was observed at least ten times. The gene calls are TRBV2 and TRBJ2-3; D remains unclear. The CDR3 has 14 amino acids. V shed 7 bases and J shed 1 base, with 12 bases lying between them. Germline V gene lookup returns CDR1 SNHLY and CDR2 FYNNEI. CDR3 DNA sequence: TGTGCCAGCACGATTATGGCGGGCACAGATACGCAGTATTTT. Translated: CASTIMAGTDTQYF.

This clonotype was recorded at least ten times. Mismatch with germline at one junction end may stem from a read error. The chain carries TRBV12-3 or TRBV12-4 and TRBJ2-1; 10 nucleotides align to TRBD2. The CDR3 length is 16 residues. The CDR3 DNA follows: TGTGCCAGCAGATTAGGGACTAGCGCCCTACTCTATGAGCAGTTCTTC. Its protein is CASRLGTSALLYEQFF.

This clonotype showed up just a few times. Relative to the germline gene, one junction end is altered; a read error may explain this. This rearrangement joins TRBV28 to TRBJ2-2; the D is unclear. The CDR3 sequence is 11 residues long. Germline-derived CDR1 and CDR2 are MDHEN and SYDVKM. The CDR3 bases are TGTGCCAGCGGTTTAGCCGGGGAGCTGTTTTTT. Its protein product is CASGLAGELFF.

This clonotype came up once. The chain recombines TRBV2 with TRBJ2-6, with no clear D. The CDR3 is 14 residues long. The germline V and J ends were trimmed by 8 bases and 0 bases, with 8 bases remaining between them. CDR1 SNHLY and CDR2 FYNNEI come from the germline V gene. CDR3 DNA: TGTGCCAGCCGGGCAGGCTCTGGGGCCAACGTCCTGACTTTC. It translates to CASRAGSGANVLTF.

This clonotype was detected ten times or more. The V and J genes are TRBV4-2 and TRBJ2-5; TRBD2 aligns across 7 bases. The CDR3 has 14 residues. The V segment lost 4 bases and the J segment 3 bases; nucleotides outside the gene matches: 5. Germline V gene lookup returns CDR1 LGHNA and CDR2 YNFKEQ. In DNA form, the CDR3 reads TGTGCCAGCAGCCCGGGGGGAGGGAAAGAGACCCAGTACTTC. Its translation is CASSPGGGKETQYF.

The CDR3 sequence: CASSDNYGEQYF. The CDR3 coding sequence is TGTGCCAGCAGCGATAACTATGGGGAGCAGTACTTC. This chain connects TRBV9 to TRBJ2-7; no firm D call. Germline V gene data show CDR1 as SGDLS and CDR2 as YYNGEE. Trimming took off 3 bases at V and 7 bases at J, with 11 bases between the two ends. The CDR3 is made up of 12 amino acids.